This is a list of T cell receptor beta chains from one sample in a study of cytomegalovirus exposure and HLA in healthy donors. Profiling relied on immunoSEQ multiplex PCR, and the TCRdb table lists in-frame clones only, not all of them. The profile shows about 160,000 clones, roughly four fifths of them singletons. The source material was PBMCs. Receptors were obtained from a man between 45 and 60 years old in good health and CMV-seropositive. Each CDR3 is given with its conserved first and last residue. Each record gives: J gene, D gene, clone size, CDR3 length, V gene, CDR3 protein, CDR3 DNA. D genes are given only for firm matches. Size is stated for part of the rows, as once, few or many counts, or as a class when the clone is expanded.

j_call: TRBJ1-1; d_call: .; clone_size: .; cdr3_length: 13; v_call: TRBV19; cdr3_aa: CASTLGVNTEAFF; cdr3_nt: TGTGCCAGTACCCTAGGCGTGAACACTGAAGCTTTCTTT
j_call: TRBJ1-3; d_call: .; clone_size: .; cdr3_length: 13; v_call: TRBV10-3; cdr3_aa: CAIGGYSGNTIYF; cdr3_nt: TGTGCCATCGGGGGGTACTCTGGAAACACCATATATTTT
j_call: TRBJ2-2; d_call: .; clone_size: .; cdr3_length: 16; v_call: TRBV5-1; cdr3_aa: CASSVTGGRGTGELFF; cdr3_nt: TGCGCCAGCAGCGTAACCGGGGGGCGAGGTACCGGGGAGCTGTTTTTT
j_call: TRBJ1-2; d_call: .; clone_size: .; cdr3_length: 13; v_call: TRBV5-5; cdr3_aa: CASSLAPDYGYTF; cdr3_nt: TGTGCCAGCAGCTTGGCTCCGGACTATGGCTACACCTTC
j_call: TRBJ2-3; d_call: TRBD2; clone_size: medium-sized; cdr3_length: 14; v_call: TRBV6-6; cdr3_aa: CASSPGLASDTQYF; cdr3_nt: TGTGCCAGCAGTCCCGGACTAGCCTCCGATACGCAGTATTTT
j_call: TRBJ2-3; d_call: TRBD2; clone_size: .; cdr3_length: 16; v_call: TRBV6-4; cdr3_aa: CASSDSGSGGSDTQYF; cdr3_nt: TGTGCCAGCAGTGACTCGGGTAGCGGGGGGTCAGATACGCAGTATTTT
j_call: TRBJ1-3; d_call: .; clone_size: .; cdr3_length: 13; v_call: TRBV9; cdr3_aa: CASSGSSGNTIYF; cdr3_nt: TGTGCCAGCAGCGGTAGCTCTGGAAACACCATATATTTT
j_call: TRBJ1-2; d_call: .; clone_size: .; cdr3_length: 12; v_call: TRBV28; cdr3_aa: CASSFRDYGYTF; cdr3_nt: TGTGCCAGCAGTTTCCGGGACTATGGCTACACCTTC
j_call: TRBJ2-2; d_call: .; clone_size: .; cdr3_length: 15; v_call: TRBV7-6; cdr3_aa: CASSLGRRNTGELFF; cdr3_nt: TGTGCCAGCAGCTTAGGGCGGAGGAACACCGGGGAGCTGTTTTTT
j_call: TRBJ2-1; d_call: TRBD2; clone_size: .; cdr3_length: 15; v_call: TRBV7-6; cdr3_aa: CASSWTAGGRVEQFF; cdr3_nt: TGTGCCAGCAGCTGGACAGCGGGGGGGCGGGTTGAGCAGTTCTTC
j_call: TRBJ2-5; d_call: TRBD1; clone_size: once; cdr3_length: 15; v_call: TRBV18; cdr3_aa: CASSPGQGLGETQYF; cdr3_nt: TGTGCCAGCTCGCCAGGACAGGGGTTGGGAGAGACCCAGTACTTC
j_call: TRBJ2-3; d_call: TRBD2; clone_size: few; cdr3_length: 13; v_call: TRBV11-2; cdr3_aa: CASSGGGGDTQYF; cdr3_nt: TGTGCCAGCAGCGGGGGCGGGGGGGATACGCAGTATTTT
j_call: TRBJ2-3; d_call: TRBD2; clone_size: .; cdr3_length: 17; v_call: TRBV9; cdr3_aa: CASSTGLAGGNTDTQYF; cdr3_nt: TGTGCCAGCAGTACGGGACTAGCGGGGGGAAACACAGATACGCAGTATTTT
j_call: TRBJ2-7; d_call: TRBD1; clone_size: once; cdr3_length: 13; v_call: TRBV6-6; cdr3_aa: CASKGTGIHEQYF; cdr3_nt: TGTGCCAGCAAAGGGACAGGGATTCACGAGCAGTACTTC
j_call: TRBJ1-5; d_call: .; clone_size: .; cdr3_length: 14; v_call: TRBV7-9; cdr3_aa: CASSFGGWDQPQHF; cdr3_nt: TGTGCCAGCAGCTTTGGGGGCTGGGATCAGCCCCAGCATTTT
j_call: TRBJ2-6; d_call: .; clone_size: .; cdr3_length: 16; v_call: TRBV18; cdr3_aa: CASSREQVSGANVLTF; cdr3_nt: TGTGCCAGCTCACGAGAACAGGTTTCTGGGGCCAACGTCCTGACTTTC
j_call: TRBJ2-3; d_call: TRBD2; clone_size: .; cdr3_length: 15; v_call: TRBV6-1; cdr3_aa: CASTRLAGISDTQYF; cdr3_nt: TGTGCCAGCACGCGACTAGCGGGTATTTCAGATACGCAGTATTTT
j_call: TRBJ2-1; d_call: TRBD1; clone_size: .; cdr3_length: 13; v_call: TRBV19; cdr3_aa: CASAGQGRNEQFF; cdr3_nt: TGTGCCAGCGCGGGACAGGGGAGGAATGAGCAGTTCTTC
j_call: TRBJ1-2; d_call: .; clone_size: .; cdr3_length: 14; v_call: TRBV25-1; cdr3_aa: CASSDTGQREGYTF; cdr3_nt: TGTGCCAGCAGTGATACAGGACAGCGTGAAGGCTACACCTTC
j_call: TRBJ2-1; d_call: .; clone_size: few; cdr3_length: 15; v_call: TRBV18; cdr3_aa: CASSPPASVYNEQFF; cdr3_nt: TGTGCCAGCTCACCACCGGCTAGCGTCTACAATGAGCAGTTCTTC
j_call: TRBJ2-7; d_call: .; clone_size: .; cdr3_length: 15; v_call: TRBV4-3; cdr3_aa: CASSQDQGPSYEQYF; cdr3_nt: TGCGCCAGCAGCCAAGACCAGGGGCCTTCCTACGAGCAGTACTTC
j_call: TRBJ2-3; d_call: TRBD2; clone_size: .; cdr3_length: 16; v_call: TRBV4-3; cdr3_aa: CASSQATSGRGDTQYF; cdr3_nt: TGCGCCAGCAGCCAGGCCACTAGCGGAAGAGGAGATACGCAGTATTTT
j_call: TRBJ1-2; d_call: .; clone_size: .; cdr3_length: 13; v_call: TRBV30; cdr3_aa: CAWIGGWDYGYTF; cdr3_nt: TGTGCCTGGATTGGGGGGTGGGACTATGGCTACACCTTC
j_call: TRBJ2-1; d_call: TRBD2; clone_size: .; cdr3_length: 15; v_call: TRBV10-3; cdr3_aa: CAISETHGGGGEQFF; cdr3_nt: TGTGCCATCAGTGAGACACACGGGGGGGGAGGGGAGCAGTTCTTC
j_call: TRBJ2-5; d_call: .; clone_size: .; cdr3_length: 12; v_call: TRBV6-4; cdr3_aa: CASRGSGETQYF; cdr3_nt: TGTGCCAGCAGAGGGAGTGGGGAGACCCAGTACTTC
j_call: TRBJ2-1; d_call: .; clone_size: .; cdr3_length: 15; v_call: TRBV5-1; cdr3_aa: CASSLGGEVYNEQFF; cdr3_nt: TGCGCCAGCAGCTTGGGGGGGGAGGTGTACAATGAGCAGTTCTTC
j_call: TRBJ1-1; d_call: .; clone_size: .; cdr3_length: 9; v_call: TRBV29-1; cdr3_aa: CSVDAVAFF; cdr3_nt: TGCAGCGTTGATGCGGTTGCTTTCTTT
j_call: TRBJ2-3; d_call: TRBD1; clone_size: .; cdr3_length: 17; v_call: TRBV7-6; cdr3_aa: CASSLVRPDRGTDTQYF; cdr3_nt: TGTGCCAGCAGCTTAGTTAGGCCCGACAGGGGAACAGATACGCAGTATTTT
j_call: TRBJ2-7; d_call: .; clone_size: .; cdr3_length: 16; v_call: TRBV19; cdr3_aa: CASSPERQFSSYEQYF; cdr3_nt: TGTGCCAGTAGTCCCGAACGACAGTTTTCCTCCTACGAGCAGTACTTC
j_call: TRBJ2-1; d_call: TRBD1; clone_size: .; cdr3_length: 18; v_call: TRBV7-9; cdr3_aa: CSSSLASWDRESYNEQFF; cdr3_nt: TGTTCCAGCAGCTTAGCGAGCTGGGACAGGGAATCCTACAATGAGCAGTTCTTC
j_call: TRBJ2-7; d_call: TRBD2; clone_size: .; cdr3_length: 17; v_call: TRBV7-9; cdr3_aa: CASTDGTSGGKAYEQYF; cdr3_nt: TGTGCCAGCACCGATGGGACTAGCGGGGGGAAAGCCTACGAGCAGTACTTC
j_call: TRBJ2-1; d_call: .; clone_size: .; cdr3_length: 14; v_call: TRBV11-2; cdr3_aa: CASSLDVVANEQFF; cdr3_nt: TGTGCCAGCAGCTTAGATGTAGTCGCGAATGAGCAGTTCTTC
j_call: TRBJ1-5; d_call: TRBD1; clone_size: .; cdr3_length: 15; v_call: TRBV2; cdr3_aa: CASSARQGAGQPQHF; cdr3_nt: TGTGCCAGCAGTGCCAGACAGGGGGCGGGTCAGCCCCAGCATTTT
j_call: TRBJ2-3; d_call: .; clone_size: .; cdr3_length: 16; v_call: TRBV6-5; cdr3_aa: CASSYSGGRSTDTQYF; cdr3_nt: TGTGCCAGCAGTTACTCAGGCGGGCGGAGCACAGATACGCAGTATTTT
j_call: TRBJ2-1; d_call: .; clone_size: .; cdr3_length: 16; v_call: TRBV27; cdr3_aa: CASSPRLGWTYNEQFF; cdr3_nt: TGTGCCAGCAGTCCCAGGCTAGGGTGGACTTACAATGAGCAGTTCTTC
j_call: TRBJ1-1; d_call: .; clone_size: once; cdr3_length: 13; v_call: TRBV19; cdr3_aa: CASRGWAQEQAFF; cdr3_nt: TGTGCCAGTAGAGGTTGGGCACAGGAACAAGCTTTCTTT
j_call: TRBJ1-2; d_call: TRBD1; clone_size: .; cdr3_length: 16; v_call: TRBV6-4; cdr3_aa: CASSDSGQGFGYGYTF; cdr3_nt: TGTGCCAGCAGTGACTCGGGACAGGGGTTCGGCTATGGCTACACCTTC
j_call: TRBJ2-1; d_call: .; clone_size: .; cdr3_length: 11; v_call: TRBV28; cdr3_aa: CASSLHSEQFF; cdr3_nt: TGTGCCAGCAGTTTACATTCAGAGCAGTTCTTC
j_call: TRBJ1-6; d_call: .; clone_size: few; cdr3_length: 14; v_call: TRBV5-4; cdr3_aa: CASSPGRELSPLHF; cdr3_nt: TGCGCCAGCAGCCCCGGGCGGGAACTTTCACCCCTCCACTTT
j_call: TRBJ2-7; d_call: TRBD2; clone_size: .; cdr3_length: 17; v_call: TRBV27; cdr3_aa: CASNPTGTSGRAGEQYF; cdr3_nt: TGTGCCAGCAACCCTACCGGGACTAGCGGGAGGGCCGGCGAGCAGTACTTC
j_call: TRBJ2-7; d_call: TRBD1; clone_size: .; cdr3_length: 14; v_call: TRBV6-5; cdr3_aa: CASRSPGQGLEQYF; cdr3_nt: TGTGCCAGCAGGTCACCGGGACAGGGACTCGAGCAGTACTTC
j_call: TRBJ2-7; d_call: .; clone_size: .; cdr3_length: 14; v_call: TRBV28; cdr3_aa: CASRLGLPSYEQYF; cdr3_nt: TGTGCCAGCAGGCTGGGACTGCCCTCCTACGAGCAGTACTTC
j_call: TRBJ2-1; d_call: .; clone_size: .; cdr3_length: 11; v_call: TRBV5-8; cdr3_aa: CATITRDEQFF; cdr3_nt: TGTGCCACCATCACGAGAGATGAGCAGTTCTTC
j_call: TRBJ1-3; d_call: .; clone_size: few; cdr3_length: 15; v_call: TRBV7-9; cdr3_aa: CASSLSGAGGNTIYF; cdr3_nt: TGTGCCAGCAGCTTAAGCGGGGCAGGGGGAAACACCATATATTTT
j_call: TRBJ2-7; d_call: .; clone_size: .; cdr3_length: 17; v_call: TRBV19; cdr3_aa: CASNPSGGRHHSYEQYF; cdr3_nt: TGTGCCAGTAACCCGTCCGGGGGGCGCCACCACTCCTACGAGCAGTACTTC
j_call: TRBJ2-2; d_call: TRBD1; clone_size: .; cdr3_length: 16; v_call: TRBV7-9; cdr3_aa: CASSPTDRLNTGELFF; cdr3_nt: TGTGCCAGCAGCCCAACGGACAGGTTAAACACCGGGGAGCTGTTTTTT
j_call: TRBJ2-7; d_call: .; clone_size: .; cdr3_length: 13; v_call: TRBV19; cdr3_aa: CASSIGADYEQYF; cdr3_nt: TGTGCCAGTAGTATAGGAGCGGACTACGAGCAGTACTTC
j_call: TRBJ1-4; d_call: .; clone_size: few; cdr3_length: 16; v_call: TRBV5-6; cdr3_aa: CASSFYGQLFNEKLFF; cdr3_nt: TGTGCCAGCAGCTTCTATGGACAGCTCTTTAATGAAAAACTGTTTTTT
j_call: TRBJ2-4; d_call: TRBD2; clone_size: .; cdr3_length: 15; v_call: TRBV14; cdr3_aa: CASSQGGGSKNSQYF; cdr3_nt: TGTGCCAGCAGCCAAGGGGGGGGGTCCAAAAACAGTCAGTACTTC
j_call: TRBJ1-4; d_call: .; clone_size: .; cdr3_length: 14; v_call: TRBV7-2; cdr3_aa: CASSLEQYNEKLFF; cdr3_nt: TGTGCCAGCAGCTTAGAACAGTATAATGAAAAACTGTTTTTT
j_call: TRBJ2-3; d_call: TRBD2; clone_size: .; cdr3_length: 17; v_call: TRBV4-1; cdr3_aa: CASSHQLTSGTPYTQYF; cdr3_nt: TGCGCCAGCAGCCACCAACTGACTAGCGGGACCCCTTATACGCAGTATTTT
j_call: TRBJ2-7; d_call: .; clone_size: .; cdr3_length: 14; v_call: TRBV6-4; cdr3_aa: CASSPDTYSYEQYF; cdr3_nt: TGTGCCAGCAGCCCCGACACCTACTCCTACGAGCAGTACTTC
j_call: TRBJ2-7; d_call: TRBD2; clone_size: .; cdr3_length: 13; v_call: TRBV19; cdr3_aa: CATGTSGTYEQYF; cdr3_nt: TGTGCCACCGGGACTAGCGGGACCTACGAGCAGTACTTC
j_call: TRBJ2-7; d_call: .; clone_size: once; cdr3_length: 16; v_call: TRBV28; cdr3_aa: CASSSPGRGNSYEQYF; cdr3_nt: TGTGCCAGCAGTTCCCCGGGAAGGGGGAACTCCTACGAGCAGTACTTC
j_call: TRBJ2-2; d_call: TRBD1; clone_size: .; cdr3_length: 14; v_call: TRBV7-9; cdr3_aa: CASSFTQGAGELFF; cdr3_nt: TGTGCCAGCAGCTTCACCCAGGGGGCTGGGGAGCTGTTTTTT